The 19 T cell receptor beta chains below all came from one sample that was sequenced in a study of shared clonotypes between healthy human individuals. Clones were sequenced by immunoSEQ multiplex PCR, and TCRdb holds only the in-frame ones, with some missing. The sample consists of over 300,000 clones, about nine tenths of them appearing once. Specimen: memory CD8+ T cells sorted from blood. Subset meaning: CD45RO+ cells pooled with CCR7-negative TemRA cells. The source is a man between 18 and 35 years old in good health.

As to this clone: Within the sample, other DNA sequences also encode this same CDR3. The gene calls are TRBV9 and TRBJ2-5; the D gene is possibly TRBD1 (5 bases). The V end lost 0 bases, the J end lost 3 bases, and 6 bases lay between the germline ends. The CDR3 runs to 13 residues. Germline V gives CDR1 SGDLS, CDR2 YYNGEE. DNA of the CDR3: TGTGCCAGCAGCGTAGAAGGGGAAGAGACCCAGTACTTC. This codes for CASSVEGEETQYF.

J is TRBJ1-2 and V is TRBV11-2; tentative D call: TRBD1 (5 bases). With 1 base removed from V and 3 bases from J, the gap between germline ends came to 18 bases. The length of the CDR3 is 17 residues. The germline CDR1 and CDR2 sequences are SGHAT and FQNNGV. CDR3 sequence (DNA): TGTGCCAGCAGCTTAGGGCCAGGGTCAAGTTGGGACTATGGCTACACCTTC. This translates into CASSLGPGSSWDYGYTF.

This sequence joins TRBV30 and TRBJ1-2; TRBD1 matches 7 bases. Germline CDR1 is GTSNPN and CDR2 is SVGIG (reference sequence). The CDR3 extends over 13 amino acids. J lost 8 bases, V lost 5 bases, and 11 bases had no gene match. CDR3 sequence reads: CAWLPTGDAGYTF. The CDR3, as DNA: TGTGCCTGGCTCCCCACAGGGGATGCGGGCTACACCTTC.

In the case of this clone: Other nucleotide sequences in the sample specify the same CDR3. This sequence joins TRBV30 and TRBJ2-2; no reliable D call. V lost 1 base to trimming and J lost 5 bases, with 2 bases between them. The germline V gene encodes CDR1 GTSNPN and CDR2 SVGIG (reference sequence). The CDR3 runs 11 residues. The CDR3 DNA reads as TGTGCCTGGAGTGGAACCGGGGAGCTGTTTTTT. Amino acid sequence: CAWSGTGELFF.

The CDR3 loop is CASSAKDIQYF. The CDR3 region has the DNA TGTGCCAGCAGTGCGAAGGACATTCAGTACTTC. This chain uses TRBV6-4 with TRBJ2-4; D ambiguous. Germline assignment: CDR1 MRHNA and CDR2 SNTAGT. CDR3 length: 11 amino acids. V dropped 4 bases and J dropped 8 bases, with 6 bases sitting between them.

The J gene is TRBJ2-7, the V gene TRBV28, with a tentative D call TRBD2 (5 bases). CDR1 and CDR2 (germline): MDHEN, SYDVKM. This CDR3 is built from 15 residues. Deletions cut 2 bases from V and 0 bases from J, with 11 bases between. The CDR3 DNA follows: TGTGCCAGCAGTTTAGGGGAGACCCTCTCCTACGAGCAGTACTTC. Its protein product is CASSLGETLSYEQYF.

This clone was observed a handful of times. The rearrangement uses TRBV30 and TRBJ2-7, with a weak D call TRBD1 (7 bases). Between the trimmed V and J ends, which lost 2 bases and 7 bases, there was a span of 9 bases. Germline CDR1 and CDR2: GTSNPN and SVGIG (reference sequence). This CDR3 is built from 11 residues. CDR3: CAWSPGGEQYF. Here the CDR3 DNA reads TGTGCCTGGAGTCCAGGGGGGGAGCAGTACTTC. The full variable domain, completed using reference TRBV30 and TRBJ2-7, is SQTIHQWPATLVQPVGSPLSLECTVEGTSNPNLYWYRQAAGRGLQLLFYSVGIGQISSEVPQNLSASRPQDRQFILSSKKLLLSDSGFYLCAWSPGGEQYFGPGTRLTVT.

The V call is TRBV29-1, the J call TRBJ2-1; D remains unclear. This CDR3 is built from 14 residues. Trimming shortened V by 3 bases and J by 3 bases, and 12 bases separated the two germline ends. Looked up from germline, CDR1 is SQVTM and CDR2 is ANQGSEA. CDR3 in amino acids: CSVERRFFYNEQFF. The CDR3 bases are TGCAGCGTTGAGCGTAGGTTCTTCTACAATGAGCAGTTCTTC.

This rearrangement joins TRBV7-2 to TRBJ2-7; the D is unclear. The V and J ends lost 1 base and 2 bases respectively, with 12 bases between them. The CDR3 is made up of 15 amino acids. The germline CDR1 and CDR2 sequences are SGHTA and FQGNSA. CDR3 in amino acids: CASSLVGPLTYEQYF. The CDR3, as DNA: TGTGCCAGCAGCTTAGTGGGTCCTCTAACCTACGAGCAGTACTTC.

The genes are TRBV4-3 and TRBJ2-5; D not certain. V was trimmed by 0 bases and J by 4 bases, leaving 9 bases between them. CDR1 LGHNA and CDR2 YSLEER come from the germline V gene. The CDR3 sequence is 14 residues long. The CDR3 protein is CASSQDLVRETQYF. Written as DNA, the CDR3 is TGCGCCAGCAGCCAAGACTTGGTGAGAGAGACCCAGTACTTC.

This clone was seen only once. The gene calls are TRBV27 and TRBJ2-5; 7 nucleotides match TRBD2. Germline V CDR1 and CDR2: MNHEY, SMNVEV (reference sequence). Germline trimming cut 2 bases from V and 3 bases from J; bases unmatched to any gene: 6. This CDR3 spans 15 amino acids. The chain's CDR3 is CASSLRGGPEETQYF. CDR3 sequence (DNA): TGTGCCAGCAGTTTAAGGGGAGGGCCCGAAGAGACCCAGTACTTC.

The chain joins TRBV7-9 to TRBJ2-7, with 7 bases identical to TRBD1. Germline assignment: CDR1 SEHNR and CDR2 FQNEAQ (reference sequence). The J segment lost 3 bases and the V segment lost 3 bases, leaving 8 bases of the junction unmatched. CDR3 length equals 15 residues. The DNA of the CDR3 is TGTGCCAGCAGCTTCCGGACAGGACCGGTCTACGAGCAGTACTTC. Amino acids: CASSFRTGPVYEQYF.

The J gene is TRBJ2-1, the V gene TRBV4-1; D is possibly TRBD2 (6 bases). The CDR3 is made up of 17 amino acids. Germline V gives CDR1 MGHRA, CDR2 YSYEKL. V gave up 1 base and J gave up 7 bases, with 20 bases separating them. This CDR3 reads CASSQAPSVADLNEQFF. The CDR3 region has the DNA TGCGCCAGCAGCCAAGCCCCCTCGGTAGCGGACCTTAATGAGCAGTTCTTC.

The rearrangement links TRBV6-5 to TRBJ2-2; no definite D call. The CDR3 totals 14 residues. CDR1 is MNHEY and CDR2 is SVGAGI in the germline V gene. Trimming removed 2 bases from V and 4 bases from J, with 8 bases in between. This CDR3 reads CASSYGQATGELFF. CDR3 nucleotides: TGTGCCAGCAGTTACGGGCAGGCCACCGGGGAGCTGTTTTTT.

The rearrangement links TRBV7-9 to TRBJ1-2; D not certain. This CDR3 has 14 amino acids. Trimming removed 4 bases at V and 4 bases at J, with 13 bases between. Per germline, CDR1 SEHNR and CDR2 FQNEAQ (reference sequence). The CDR3 sequence is CASSSGLGVYGYTF. The CDR3 DNA reads as TGTGCCAGCAGCTCCGGCCTTGGGGTCTATGGCTACACCTTC.

The rearrangement uses TRBV27 and TRBJ2-7; possibly TRBD2 for D (6 bases). The V end was cut by 5 bases, the J end by 2 bases, with 22 bases between. The CDR3 is 17 amino acids. The germline gives CDR1 MNHEY, CDR2 SMNVEV (reference sequence). The CDR3 DNA sequence: TGTGCCAGCAGTCAGCGCGGGGTAGTAACCGGTACCTACGAGCAGTACTTC. It codes for CASSQRGVVTGTYEQYF.

The chain combines TRBV1 with TRBJ1-5; the table's D call TRBD1 went unverified against the DNA. TRBV1 is shown as a pseudogene. The CDR3 has 19 amino acids. CDR3 sequence: CTSSQESHSRGTGNQPQHF. DNA for the CDR3: TGCACCAGCAGCCAAGAGTCCCACTCGCGAGGGACAGGAAATCAGCCCCAGCATTTT.

The chain has TRBV10-1 and TRBJ1-6; 9 nucleotides line up with TRBD1. With V trimmed by 6 bases and J by 10 bases, 10 bases remained unmatched. The CDR3 sequence is 15 residues long. CDR1 and CDR2 (germline): WNHNN, SYGVQD (reference sequence). The CDR3 spells CASRRGRTGVSPLHF. Here the CDR3 DNA reads TGCGCCAGCAGGAGGGGGCGGACAGGGGTCTCACCCCTCCACTTT.

This clone has only a few counts. The chain links TRBV10-3 to TRBJ1-5; D might be TRBD1 (6 bases). The germline V and J ends were trimmed by 5 bases and 3 bases, with 11 bases remaining between them. This CDR3 contains 14 residues. Per the germline V gene, CDR1 is ENHRY and CDR2 is SYGVKD. In nucleotides, the CDR3 is TGTGCCATCAGTCCGGACAGCGTCAATCAGCCCCAGCATTTT. Its protein product is CAISPDSVNQPQHF.